This T cell receptor (beta chain) was identified during a study of radiotherapy plus CTLA-4 blockade in lung cancer. The wider study: Objective responses were seen in more than 15% of patients, disease control in about 30%.

Comments on this clone: What it binds is unknown.

General study findings and limits: Interferon-beta and early blood T cell clone dynamics reportedly predicted response best.

The method was immunoSEQ multiplex PCR; TCRdb's version includes in-frame clones alone and lacks a portion of them. The sample holds 70,000 to 95,000 clones; approximately 86% are singletons and the top ten take about a sixth. The CDR3 is made up of 16 amino acids. V was clipped by 0 bases and J by 0 bases, with 10 bases between them. Germline V gene sequence: CDR1 SGHRS, CDR2 YFSETQ. The receptor was derived from a human donor with non-small cell lung cancer that progressed on radiotherapy plus ipilimumab. The chain employs TRBV5-1 and TRBJ1-3; D unclear. The input for sequencing was peripheral blood, taken from a patient treated with radiotherapy plus ipilimumab. The CDR3 DNA follows: TGCGCCAGCAGCTTGGGTGCCAGCCACTCTGGAAACACCATATATTTT. Translating gives CASSLGASHSGNTIYF.